This passage covers 23 T cell receptor beta chains from one sample sequenced in a study of blood T cells in healthy people across ages. A second PCR, run for about 7 to 11 cycles, used a sample-barcoded 5' primer plus a J-beta primer mix. TCRdb reanalysed the 5' RACE reads using MiXCR and keeps one entry per CDR3 protein. The profile shows 600,000 to 800,000 distinct CDR3 sequences, 52% of them singletons. Input material: blood. The source of these receptors is a woman older than 75 in good health.

This clonotype came up a few times. The V and J genes are TRBV30 and TRBJ1-5; weak D call: TRBD1 (5 bases). Germline values: CDR1 GTSNPN, CDR2 SVGIG (reference sequence). There are 14 residues in the CDR3. V lost 4 bases and J 3 bases, leaving 13 bases between the germline ends. CDR3 sequence (DNA): TGTGCCTGGAATTACCAGGGTCCCAATCAGCCCCAGCATTTT. Protein: CAWNYQGPNQPQHF. Full variable domain (outside the CDR3, taken from reference TRBV30 and TRBJ1-5): SQTIHQWPATLVQPVGSPLSLECTVEGTSNPNLYWYRQAAGRGLQLLFYSVGIGQISSEVPQNLSASRPQDRQFILSSKKLLLSDSGFYLCAWNYQGPNQPQHFGDGTRLSIL.

This clonotype was recorded many times. V and J are TRBV4-1 and TRBJ2-3, with D perhaps TRBD1 (5 bases). The V and J ends lost 0 bases and 6 bases respectively, with 13 bases between them. Germline V gene sequence: CDR1 MGHRA, CDR2 YSYEKL. CDR3 length: 15 amino acids. This CDR3 reads CASSQESGPPDTQYF. The CDR3 DNA reads as TGCGCCAGCAGCCAAGAATCAGGGCCCCCGGATACGCAGTATTTT.

V and J are TRBV2 and TRBJ2-5, with 7 bases aligning to TRBD1. This CDR3 is built from 15 residues. J was trimmed by 2 bases and V by 7 bases; bases with no gene match: 10. Germline V CDR1 and CDR2: SNHLY, FYNNEI. The CDR3 nucleotides are TGTGCCAGCAATGATGGGCACAGGGGTCAAGAGACCCAGTACTTC. Its translation: CASNDGHRGQETQYF.

The J gene is TRBJ2-7, the V gene TRBV29-1; D gene ambiguous. CDR1 and CDR2 (germline): SQVTM, ANQGSEA. This CDR3 contains 9 residues. V dropped 5 bases and J dropped 6 bases, with 5 bases sitting between them. CDR3 loop: CSVRLEQYF. Here the CDR3 DNA reads TGCAGCGTTCGCCTCGAGCAGTACTTC.

As concerns this clonotype: This sequence may be a read error, since a much larger clone differs from it by one base. V gene TRBV7-9 combines with J gene TRBJ2-5; possibly TRBD1 for D (5 bases). CDR1 and CDR2 (germline): SEHNR, FQNEAQ (reference sequence). Trimming removed 2 bases at V and 11 bases at J, with 15 bases between. This CDR3 comprises 13 residues. This CDR3 is CASSLSRADEQYF. The CDR3 bases are TGTGCCAGCAGCTTAAGCAGGGCCGATGAGCAGTACTTC.

This clonotype was found a few times. This chain uses TRBV5-1 with TRBJ1-4; 8 positions agree with TRBD1. The CDR3 has 15 amino acids. V shed 4 bases and J 5 bases; nucleotides not matched to a gene: 7. Germline lookup yields CDR1 SGHRS and CDR2 YFSETQ. The CDR3 sequence: CASSTTGGSNEKLFF. The CDR3 nucleotides are TGCGCCAGCAGCACCACAGGGGGGTCGAATGAAAAACTGTTTTTT. The variable domain in full, with the rest retrieved from reference TRBV5-1 and TRBJ1-4, is KAGVTQTPRYLIKTRGQQVTLSCSPISGHRSVSWYQQTPGQGLQFLFEYFSETQRNKGNFPGRFSGRQFSNSRSEMNVSTLELGDSALYLCASSTTGGSNEKLFFGSGTQLSVL.

Comments on this clonotype: A much larger clone is a single base away; this may be a read error. This sequence joins TRBV9 and TRBJ2-5, with D perhaps matching TRBD1 (6 bases). V lost 3 bases and J lost 11, with 14 bases in between. The CDR3 is 12 amino acids. Germline V gene data show CDR1 as SGDLS and CDR2 as YYNGEE. CDR3 in amino acids: CASSALQGEQYF. Here the CDR3 DNA reads TGTGCCAGCAGCGCACTACAGGGTGAGCAGTACTTC.

This clonotype was picked up many times. The V gene is TRBV15, the J gene TRBJ2-1; D call uncertain. Per germline, CDR1 LNHNV and CDR2 YYDKDF (reference sequence). The CDR3 covers 16 residues. Trimming pared 1 base from V and 0 bases from J, leaving 10 bases between. The CDR3 bases are TGTGCCACCAGCAGAGGGTTCGCGAGCTCCTACAATGAGCAGTTCTTC. It is translated as CATSRGFASSYNEQFF. The whole variable domain, remainder taken from reference TRBV15 and TRBJ2-1, is DAMVIQNPRYQVTQFGKPVTLSCSQTLNHNVMYWYQQKSSQAPKLLFHYYDKDFNNEADTPDNFQSRRPNTSFCFLDIRSPGLGDTAMYLCATSRGFASSYNEQFFGPGTRLTVL.

This clonotype was picked up a small number of times. The chain links TRBV9 to TRBJ2-3; TRBD1 might be the D (6 bases). V dropped 7 bases and J dropped 3 bases, with 15 bases sitting between them. The germline V gene has CDR1 SGDLS and CDR2 YYNGEE. The CDR3 covers 14 residues. This CDR3 is CASRQGTGTDTQYF. The CDR3, as DNA: TGTGCCAGCCGGCAGGGGACGGGAACAGATACGCAGTATTTT.

V is TRBV20-1 and J is TRBJ1-1; 10 bases agree with TRBD1. CDR1 is DFQATT and CDR2 is SNEGSKA in the germline V gene (reference sequence). The CDR3 totals 13 residues. The J segment lost 3 bases and the V segment lost 6 bases, leaving 4 bases of the junction unmatched. CDR3 loop: CSAPGQGYTEAFF. The CDR3, as DNA: TGCAGTGCCCCGGGACAGGGGTACACTGAAGCTTTCTTT.

For this clonotype: This may come from a read error, since a much larger clone is one base off. This sequence joins TRBV2 and TRBJ2-5; 10 bases are shared with TRBD1. This CDR3 region has 14 residues. Germline V gene lookup returns CDR1 SNHLY and CDR2 FYNNEI. J gave up 11 bases and V 6 bases, and 12 bases lay outside the gene matches. CDR3 DNA sequence: TGTGCCAGCAGGGGACAGGGGACCTACAATGAGCAGTACTTC. Its translation is CASRGQGTYNEQYF.

J is TRBJ2-3 and V is TRBV20-1; TRBD2 matches 16 bases. The junction had 7 bases not matched to a gene; V was cut back by 8 bases and J by 2 bases. The CDR3 has 16 residues. Germline CDR1 reads DFQATT; CDR2 reads SNEGSKA (reference sequence). The CDR3 sequence: CSTYGTSGGATDTQYF. The CDR3 coding sequence is TGCAGTACCTACGGGACTAGCGGGGGGGCCACAGATACGCAGTATTTT.

The rearrangement uses TRBV4-1 and TRBJ1-2, with D possibly TRBD1 on 5 matching bases. The CDR3 length is 15 residues. Looked up from germline, CDR1 is MGHRA and CDR2 is YSYEKL. Trimming pared 3 bases from V and 4 bases from J, leaving 15 bases between. CDR3 in DNA: TGCGCCAGCAGCCAGGTCCGGGACTCGGGCTATGGCTACACCTTC. It specifies CASSQVRDSGYGYTF.

CDR3 DNA: TGTGCCAGCAGTTTTGGTAGGGCGGTGACCTACGAGCAGTACTTC. It yields the protein CASSFGRAVTYEQYF. This chain uses TRBV12-3 or TRBV12-4 with TRBJ2-4; D unclear. The DNA end is a closer match to TRBJ2-7, so the J assignment may be wrong. There are 15 residues in the CDR3.

There are a few counts of this clonotype. The V call is TRBV12-3 or TRBV12-4, the J call TRBJ1-2; D gene ambiguous. The CDR3 is 17 amino acids. V lost 0 bases and J 0 bases, leaving 14 bases between the germline ends. The CDR3 sequence: CASSLARPLGSNYGYTF. CDR3 nucleotide sequence: TGTGCCAGCAGTTTAGCGCGACCTTTGGGCTCTAACTATGGCTACACCTTC.

The chain uses TRBV11-2 and TRBJ2-4, with 8 bases identical to TRBD2. Germline CDR1 and CDR2: SGHAT and FQNNGV. With 1 base clipped from V and 5 bases from J, the junction kept 1 base outside the gene matches. This CDR3 region has 14 residues. The CDR3 is CASSLAGGQNIQYF. CDR3 nucleotide sequence: TGTGCCAGCAGCTTAGCGGGGGGGCAAAACATTCAGTACTTC.

This clonotype was counted ten times or more. In DNA, the CDR3 is TGCAGCGTTGAGACAGGGACTAAAATAGCCTACGAGCAGTACTTC. Translated, it gives CSVETGTKIAYEQYF. The gene calls are TRBV29-1 and TRBJ2-7, with D possibly being TRBD1 or TRBD2 (7 bases each). The CDR3 is 15 residues long. Germline assignment: CDR1 SQVTM and CDR2 ANQGSEA. Trimming stripped 3 bases from V and 2 bases from J, with 17 bases between.

This clonotype was counted ten times or more. In DNA form, the CDR3 reads TGCGCCAGCAGCTCACCACCTAGCGGGAGGTTCCAGTTCTTC. As protein: CASSSPPSGRFQFF. The V and J genes are TRBV5-1 and TRBJ2-1; 11 bases match TRBD2. The J segment lost 13 bases and the V segment lost 3 bases, leaving 9 bases of the junction unmatched. Germline CDR1 is SGHRS and CDR2 is YFSETQ. CDR3 length: 14 amino acids.

This chain uses TRBV28 with TRBJ1-2, with TRBD1 as a possible D gene (6 bases). Germline CDR1 MDHEN, CDR2 SYDVKM. This CDR3 spans 11 amino acids. The V gene lost 6 bases and the J gene lost 6 bases, with 8 bases spanning the gap. CDR3: CASSGQHGYTF. The CDR3 coding sequence is TGTGCCAGCAGCGGACAGCATGGCTACACCTTC.

As concerns this clonotype: A much larger clone is a single base away; this may be a read error. The chain carries TRBV10-3 and TRBJ2-6; TRBD1 matches at 10 bases. The CDR3 contains 16 residues. Germline V gives CDR1 ENHRY, CDR2 SYGVKD. Losses at the gene ends were 8 bases for V and 1 base for J; bases not matched to a gene: 5. Written as DNA, the CDR3 is TGTGCCATCGGGACAGGGGTGAGTTCTGGGGCCAACGTCCTGACTTTC. This translates into CAIGTGVSSGANVLTF.

The chain employs TRBV12-3 or TRBV12-4 and TRBJ2-1; D is unclear. The better agreement between TRBJ2-7 and the DNA end casts doubt on the J call. The CDR3 runs 13 residues. The CDR3 nucleotides are TGTGCCAGCGAGGAAAGCTCCTACAATGAGCAGTACTTC. This encodes CASEESSYNEQYF.

In the case of this clonotype: This may be a read error, as it is one base from a much larger clone. This rearrangement joins TRBV12-3 or TRBV12-4 to TRBJ1-5; possible D gene TRBD1, 5 bases. V lost 7 bases, J lost 5 bases, and 9 bases lay in between. This CDR3 contains 12 residues. The CDR3 nucleotides are TGTGCCAGCACCTTAGGGGATCAGCCCCAGCATTTT. Its translation is CASTLGDQPQHF.

The V gene is TRBV20-1, the J gene TRBJ2-7, with 12 bases lining up with TRBD2. Germline values: CDR1 DFQATT, CDR2 SNEGSKA (reference sequence). With 2 bases clipped from V and 2 bases from J, the junction kept 1 base outside the gene matches. The CDR3 is 14 amino acids. The CDR3 nucleotides are TGCAGTGCTAGACTAGCGGGAGGGACCTACGAGCAGTACTTC. Amino acids: CSARLAGGTYEQYF.